This TCR beta chain comes out of a study of T cells after yellow fever vaccination. CDR1 is SGHRS and CDR2 is YFSETQ in the germline V gene. This CDR3 comprises 15 residues. V lost 2 bases to trimming and J lost 1 base, with 10 bases between them. TCRdb reprocessed the 5' RACE reads with MiXCR, giving one entry per CDR3 protein. The repertoire holds about 320,000 distinct CDR3 sequences, with 3.5% to 4.5% as singletons. In this sample, this clonotype turned up many times. The receptor comes from a man between 18 and 29 years old who received the YFV17D yellow fever vaccine. Sequences were derived from PBMCs, sampled 15 days after the yellow fever booster vaccination. V and J are TRBV5-1 and TRBJ1-5, with D possibly TRBD1 on 6 matching bases. CDR3 residues: CASSLEGGSNQPQHF. For the CDR3, the DNA is TGCGCCAGCAGCTTAGAGGGGGGAAGCAATCAGCCCCAGCATTTT.